This TCR beta chain is drawn from a study of response to subunit inactivated influenza vaccine. This clonotype was seen a few times. From the RT-PCR reads, TCRdb called clonotypes with MiXCR, one entry per CDR3 protein. The sample has about 700,000 distinct CDR3 sequences; 15% to 17% are singletons. V lost 6 bases and J lost 5; bases outside the gene matches: 11. CDR3 length: 18 residues. The sequence was obtained from a man aged 50-60 years who received an inactivated influenza vaccine. This chain joins TRBV12-3 or TRBV12-4 and TRBJ2-2; TRBD2 aligns across 14 bases. Source: PBMCs from blood, taken roughly 12 days after vaccination. The CDR3: CASSQIRLAGGSTGELFF. CDR3 in DNA: TGTGCCAGCAGCCAGATCCGACTAGCGGGAGGGTCGACCGGGGAGCTGTTTTTT.